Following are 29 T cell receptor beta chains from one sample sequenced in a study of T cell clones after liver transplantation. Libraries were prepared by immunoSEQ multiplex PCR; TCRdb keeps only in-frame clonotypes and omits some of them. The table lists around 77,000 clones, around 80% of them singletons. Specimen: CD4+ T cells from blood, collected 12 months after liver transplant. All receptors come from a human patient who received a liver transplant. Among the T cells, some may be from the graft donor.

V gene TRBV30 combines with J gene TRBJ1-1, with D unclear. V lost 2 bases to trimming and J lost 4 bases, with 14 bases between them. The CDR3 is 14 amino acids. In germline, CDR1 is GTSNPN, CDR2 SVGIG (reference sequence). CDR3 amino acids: CAWSPIIVSTEAFF. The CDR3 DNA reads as TGTGCCTGGAGTCCTATCATTGTAAGCACTGAAGCTTTCTTT.

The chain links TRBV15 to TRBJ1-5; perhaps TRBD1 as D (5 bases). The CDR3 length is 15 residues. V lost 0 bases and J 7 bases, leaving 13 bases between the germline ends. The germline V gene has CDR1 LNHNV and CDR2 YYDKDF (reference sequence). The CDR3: CATSRDRGVGQPQHF. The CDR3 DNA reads TGTGCCACCAGCAGAGATCGGGGGGTAGGACAGCCCCAGCATTTT.

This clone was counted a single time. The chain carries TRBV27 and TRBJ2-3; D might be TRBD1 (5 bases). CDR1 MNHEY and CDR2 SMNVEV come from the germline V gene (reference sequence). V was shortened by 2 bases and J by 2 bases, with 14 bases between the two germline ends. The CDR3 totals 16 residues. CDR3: CASSLIWGSITDTQYF. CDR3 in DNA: TGTGCCAGCAGTTTAATTTGGGGCTCTATCACAGATACGCAGTATTTT.

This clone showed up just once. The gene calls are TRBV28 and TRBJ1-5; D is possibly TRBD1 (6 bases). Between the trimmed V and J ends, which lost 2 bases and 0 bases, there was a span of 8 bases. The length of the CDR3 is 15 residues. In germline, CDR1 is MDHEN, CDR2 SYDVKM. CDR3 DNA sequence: TGTGCCAGCAGTTTAGGACAGTATAGCAATCAGCCCCAGCATTTT. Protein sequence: CASSLGQYSNQPQHF.

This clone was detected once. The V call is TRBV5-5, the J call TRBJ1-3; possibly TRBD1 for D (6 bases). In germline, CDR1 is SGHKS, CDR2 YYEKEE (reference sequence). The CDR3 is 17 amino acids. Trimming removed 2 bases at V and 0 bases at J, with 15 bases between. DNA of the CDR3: TGTGCCAGCAGCTTTAGACCACAGGGCCACTCTGGAAACACCATATATTTT. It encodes CASSFRPQGHSGNTIYF.

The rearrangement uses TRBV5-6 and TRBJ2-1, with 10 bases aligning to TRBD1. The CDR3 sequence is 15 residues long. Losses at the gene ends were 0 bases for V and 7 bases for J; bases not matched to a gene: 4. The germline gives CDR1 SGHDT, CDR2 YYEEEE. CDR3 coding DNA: TGTGCCAGCAGCTTGGGACAGGGGGCCTGGAATGAGCAGTTCTTC. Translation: CASSLGQGAWNEQFF. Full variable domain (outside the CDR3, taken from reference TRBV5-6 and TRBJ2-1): DAGVTQSPTHLIKTRGQQVTLRCSPKSGHDTVSWYQQALGQGPQFIFQYYEEEERQRGNFPDRFSGHQFPNYSSELNVNALLLGDSALYLCASSLGQGAWNEQFFGPGTRLTVL.

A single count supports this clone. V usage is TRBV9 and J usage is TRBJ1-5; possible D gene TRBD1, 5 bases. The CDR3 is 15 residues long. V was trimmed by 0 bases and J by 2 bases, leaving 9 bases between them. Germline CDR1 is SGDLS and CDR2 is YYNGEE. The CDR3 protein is CASSVGGGGNQPQHF. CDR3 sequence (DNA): TGTGCCAGCAGCGTAGGGGGAGGGGGCAATCAGCCCCAGCATTTT.

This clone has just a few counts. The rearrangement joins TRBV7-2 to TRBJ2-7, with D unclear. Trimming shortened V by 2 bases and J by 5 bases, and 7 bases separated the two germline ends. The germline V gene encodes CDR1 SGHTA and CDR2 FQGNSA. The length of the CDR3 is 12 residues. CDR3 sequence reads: CASSLLGNEQYF. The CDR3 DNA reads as TGTGCCAGCAGCTTATTGGGAAACGAGCAGTACTTC.

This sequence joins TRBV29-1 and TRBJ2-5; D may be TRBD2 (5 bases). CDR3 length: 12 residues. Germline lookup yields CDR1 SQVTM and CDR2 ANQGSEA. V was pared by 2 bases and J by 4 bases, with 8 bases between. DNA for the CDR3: TGCAGCGTTGAACGGGGAGCAGAGACCCAGTACTTC. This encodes CSVERGAETQYF.

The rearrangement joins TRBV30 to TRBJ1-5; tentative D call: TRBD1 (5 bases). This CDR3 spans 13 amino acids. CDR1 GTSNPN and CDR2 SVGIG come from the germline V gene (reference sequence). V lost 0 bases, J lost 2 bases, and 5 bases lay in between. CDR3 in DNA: TGTGCCTGGAGTGTACAGGGCAATCAGCCCCAGCATTTT. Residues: CAWSVQGNQPQHF.

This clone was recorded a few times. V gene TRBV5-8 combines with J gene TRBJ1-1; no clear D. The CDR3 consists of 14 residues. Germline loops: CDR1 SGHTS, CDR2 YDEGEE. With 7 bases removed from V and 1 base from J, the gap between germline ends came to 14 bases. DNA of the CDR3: TGTGCCAGCGTTTACCGGGCCCAGAACACTGAAGCTTTCTTT. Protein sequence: CASVYRAQNTEAFF.

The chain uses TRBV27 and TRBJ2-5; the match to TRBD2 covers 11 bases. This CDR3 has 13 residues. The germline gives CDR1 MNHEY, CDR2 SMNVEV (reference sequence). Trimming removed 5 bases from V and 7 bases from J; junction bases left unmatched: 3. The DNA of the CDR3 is TGTGCCAGCAGTCAAGGACTAGCGGGGACCCAGTACTTC. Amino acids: CASSQGLAGTQYF.

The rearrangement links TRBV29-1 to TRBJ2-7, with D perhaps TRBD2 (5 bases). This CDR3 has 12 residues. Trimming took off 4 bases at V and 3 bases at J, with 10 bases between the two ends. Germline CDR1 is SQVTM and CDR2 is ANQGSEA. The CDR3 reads CSVVSGFYEQYF. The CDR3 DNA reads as TGCAGCGTTGTTTCGGGGTTCTACGAGCAGTACTTC.

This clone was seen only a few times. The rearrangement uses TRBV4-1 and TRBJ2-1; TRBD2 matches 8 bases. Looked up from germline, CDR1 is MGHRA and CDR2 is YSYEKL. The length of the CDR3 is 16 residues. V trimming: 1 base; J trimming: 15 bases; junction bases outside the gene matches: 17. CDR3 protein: CASSQVGIAGSRVGFF. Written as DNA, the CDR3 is TGCGCCAGCAGCCAAGTTGGAATAGCGGGGTCTCGGGTAGGGTTCTTC.

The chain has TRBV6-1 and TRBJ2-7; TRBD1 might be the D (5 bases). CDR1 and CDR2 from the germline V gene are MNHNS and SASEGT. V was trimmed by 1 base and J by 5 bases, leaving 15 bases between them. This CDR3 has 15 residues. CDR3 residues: CASSEGAGRLNEQYF. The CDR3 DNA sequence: TGTGCCAGCAGTGAAGGGGCAGGGCGGTTAAACGAGCAGTACTTC.

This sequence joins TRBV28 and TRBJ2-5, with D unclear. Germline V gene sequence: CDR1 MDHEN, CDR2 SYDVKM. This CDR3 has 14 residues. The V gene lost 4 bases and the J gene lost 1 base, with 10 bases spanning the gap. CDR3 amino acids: CASSSNSFQETQYF. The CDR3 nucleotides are TGTGCCAGCAGTTCGAACAGCTTCCAAGAGACCCAGTACTTC.

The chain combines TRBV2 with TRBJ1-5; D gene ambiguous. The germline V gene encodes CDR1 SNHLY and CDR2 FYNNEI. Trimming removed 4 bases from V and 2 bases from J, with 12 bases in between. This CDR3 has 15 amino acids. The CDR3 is CASSVTRGGNQPQHF. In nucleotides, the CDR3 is TGTGCCAGCAGTGTGACTCGGGGAGGCAATCAGCCCCAGCATTTT.

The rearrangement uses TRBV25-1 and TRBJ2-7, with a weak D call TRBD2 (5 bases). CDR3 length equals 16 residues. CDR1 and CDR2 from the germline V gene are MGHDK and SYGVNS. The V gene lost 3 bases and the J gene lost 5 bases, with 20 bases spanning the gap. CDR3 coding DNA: TGTGCCAGCAGTGATCCTGGGAGCGGCCGCCGAAACGAGCAGTACTTC. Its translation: CASSDPGSGRRNEQYF.

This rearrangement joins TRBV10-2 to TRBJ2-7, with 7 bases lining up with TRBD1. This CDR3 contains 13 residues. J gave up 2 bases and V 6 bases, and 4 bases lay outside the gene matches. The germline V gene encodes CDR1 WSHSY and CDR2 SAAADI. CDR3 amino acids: CASSRGTAYEQYF. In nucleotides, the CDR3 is TGCGCCAGCAGCCGAGGGACAGCCTACGAGCAGTACTTC.

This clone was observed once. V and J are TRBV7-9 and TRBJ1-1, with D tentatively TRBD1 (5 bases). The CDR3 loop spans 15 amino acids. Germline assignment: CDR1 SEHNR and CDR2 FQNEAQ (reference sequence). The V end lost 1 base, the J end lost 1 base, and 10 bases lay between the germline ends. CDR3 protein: CASSLGGARNTEAFF. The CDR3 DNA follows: TGTGCCAGCAGCTTAGGGGGCGCCCGGAACACTGAAGCTTTCTTT.

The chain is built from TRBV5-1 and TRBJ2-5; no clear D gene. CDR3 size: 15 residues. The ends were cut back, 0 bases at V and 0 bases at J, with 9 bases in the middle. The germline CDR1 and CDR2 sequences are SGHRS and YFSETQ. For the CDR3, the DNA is TGCGCCAGCAGCTTGGTTCCGGAGTACCAAGAGACCCAGTACTTC. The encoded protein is CASSLVPEYQETQYF.

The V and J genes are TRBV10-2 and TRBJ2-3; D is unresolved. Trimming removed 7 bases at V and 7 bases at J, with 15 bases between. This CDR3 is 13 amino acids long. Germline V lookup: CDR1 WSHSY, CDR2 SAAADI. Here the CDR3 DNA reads TGCGCCAGCACGGGCGATATTGGAAATACGCAGTATTTT. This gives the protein CASTGDIGNTQYF.

The CDR3: CSVQDWGNTEQFF. Written as DNA, the CDR3 is TGCAGCGTCCAGGACTGGGGGAACACTGAGCAGTTCTTC. This sequence joins TRBV29-1 and TRBJ2-1; either TRBD1 or TRBD2 may supply D (5 bases each). V gave up 6 bases and J gave up 9 bases, with 18 bases separating them. The CDR3 covers 13 residues. In germline, CDR1 is SQVTM, CDR2 ANQGSEA.

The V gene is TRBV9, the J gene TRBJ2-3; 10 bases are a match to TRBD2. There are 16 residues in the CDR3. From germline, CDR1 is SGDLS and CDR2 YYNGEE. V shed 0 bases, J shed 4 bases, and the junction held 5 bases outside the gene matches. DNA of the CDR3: TGTGCCAGCAGCGTAGCCCTAGCGGGAGTAGCAGATACGCAGTATTTT. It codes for CASSVALAGVADTQYF.

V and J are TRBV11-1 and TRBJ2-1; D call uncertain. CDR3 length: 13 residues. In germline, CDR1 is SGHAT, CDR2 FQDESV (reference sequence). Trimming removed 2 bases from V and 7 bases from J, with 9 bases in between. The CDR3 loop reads CASSLTLGNEQFF. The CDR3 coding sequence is TGTGCCAGCAGCTTAACCCTGGGGAATGAGCAGTTCTTC.

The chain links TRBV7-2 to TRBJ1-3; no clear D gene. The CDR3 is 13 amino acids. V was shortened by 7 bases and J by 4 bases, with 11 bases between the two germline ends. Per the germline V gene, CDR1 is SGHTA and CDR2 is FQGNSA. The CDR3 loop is CASTLGGGNTIYF. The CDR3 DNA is TGTGCCAGCACCTTGGGAGGGGGAAACACCATATATTTT.

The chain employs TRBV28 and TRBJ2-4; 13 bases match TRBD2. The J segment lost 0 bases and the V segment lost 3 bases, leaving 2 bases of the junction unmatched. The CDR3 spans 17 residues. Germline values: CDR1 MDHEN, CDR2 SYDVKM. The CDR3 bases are TGTGCCAGCAGTTTGACTAGCGGGGGGATAGCCAAAAACATTCAGTACTTC. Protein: CASSLTSGGIAKNIQYF.

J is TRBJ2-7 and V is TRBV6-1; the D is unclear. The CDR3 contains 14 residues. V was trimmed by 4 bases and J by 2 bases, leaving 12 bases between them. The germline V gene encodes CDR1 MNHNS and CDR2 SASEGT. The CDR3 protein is CASSVSPLTYEQYF. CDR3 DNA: TGTGCCAGCAGTGTTAGCCCCCTAACCTACGAGCAGTACTTC.

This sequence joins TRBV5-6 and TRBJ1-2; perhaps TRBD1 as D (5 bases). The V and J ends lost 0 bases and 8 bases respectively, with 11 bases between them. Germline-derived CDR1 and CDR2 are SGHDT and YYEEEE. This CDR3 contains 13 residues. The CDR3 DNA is TGTGCCAGCAGCTTGGTAAGGGGCTCGGGCTACACCTTC. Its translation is CASSLVRGSGYTF.